These 26 T cell receptor beta chains originate from one sample sequenced in a study of T cell clonotyping in hematopoietic cell transplantation. TCRdb's copy holds only in-frame clones and misses some; the assay was immunoSEQ multiplex PCR. The repertoire holds 70,000 or so clones, about 93% seen once, with 1.6% in the top ten. Sequenced sample: peripheral blood mononuclear cells. Receptors originate from a man aged 50-60 years in good health. Some clones in this sample may be carry-over from other donors' samples.

In the case of this clone: This CDR3 is also generated by other DNA sequences in the sample. V gene TRBV5-4 combines with J gene TRBJ2-5, with TRBD1 matching over 10 bases. V lost 3 bases to trimming and J lost 5 bases; unmatched junction nucleotides: 4. The CDR3 has 14 amino acids. In germline, CDR1 is SGHNT, CDR2 YYREEE (reference sequence). CDR3 residues: CASSSGQGRETQYF. CDR3 sequence (DNA): TGTGCCAGCAGCTCGGGACAGGGGCGGGAGACCCAGTACTTC.

The rearrangement uses TRBV9 and TRBJ2-3, with D perhaps matching TRBD2 (6 bases). The CDR3 is 16 residues long. Trimming removed 4 bases from V and 0 bases from J, with 15 bases in between. Germline values: CDR1 SGDLS, CDR2 YYNGEE. CDR3 amino acids: CASSPVAGRSTDTQYF. The CDR3 region has the DNA TGTGCCAGCAGCCCCGTGGCGGGAAGGAGCACAGATACGCAGTATTTT.

This sequence joins TRBV5-1 and TRBJ2-5, with D unclear. Trimming shortened V by 0 bases and J by 1 base, and 13 bases separated the two germline ends. Looked up from germline, CDR1 is SGHRS and CDR2 is YFSETQ. The CDR3 consists of 16 residues. CDR3 loop: CASSLGLVESQETQYF. The CDR3 nucleotides are TGCGCCAGCAGCTTGGGATTAGTGGAAAGCCAAGAGACCCAGTACTTC.

The CDR3 reads CASSETDEAFF. The CDR3, as DNA: TGTGCCAGCAGTGAGACAGATGAAGCTTTCTTT. V is TRBV6-1 and J is TRBJ1-1; tentative D call: TRBD1 (5 bases). V gave up 3 bases and J gave up 7 bases, with 6 bases separating them. This CDR3 has 11 amino acids. CDR1 MNHNS and CDR2 SASEGT come from the germline V gene.

The chain is built from TRBV4-1 and TRBJ2-4; no clear D. Germline CDR1 is MGHRA and CDR2 is YSYEKL. Trimming removed 4 bases at V and 15 bases at J, with 28 bases between. The CDR3 spans 16 residues. CDR3 DNA sequence: TGCGCCAGCAGCCCTACCTTTATCCGGATTCAGTGGTCTGGGTACTTC. Translated, it gives CASSPTFIRIQWSGYF.

The V gene is TRBV27, the J gene TRBJ1-6; unclear D gene. V was trimmed by 8 bases and J by 6 bases, leaving 11 bases between them. The germline V gene has CDR1 MNHEY and CDR2 SMNVEV (reference sequence). The CDR3 runs to 13 residues. The DNA of the CDR3 is TGTGCCAGCGCAGTGCGGTTTAATTCACCCCTCCACTTT. Its protein product is CASAVRFNSPLHF.

The CDR3 loop reads CASSNRDQVPNTEAFF. The DNA of the CDR3 is TGTGCCAGCAGCAACCGGGACCAGGTCCCGAACACTGAAGCTTTCTTT. This chain uses TRBV9 with TRBJ1-1; TRBD1 is a possible D gene (5 bases). Germline values: CDR1 SGDLS, CDR2 YYNGEE. V lost 4 bases, J lost 1 base, and 17 bases lay in between. The CDR3 runs 16 residues.

V gene TRBV6-5 combines with J gene TRBJ1-4; D ambiguous. The CDR3 totals 13 residues. V lost 4 bases to trimming and J lost 4 bases, with 7 bases between them. Germline loops: CDR1 MNHEY, CDR2 SVGAGI. The CDR3 loop reads CASSSGYNEKLFF. CDR3 nucleotide sequence: TGTGCCAGCAGTTCAGGATATAATGAAAAACTGTTTTTT.

The gene calls are TRBV11-2 and TRBJ2-3; maybe TRBD1 (7 bases). Trimming took off 5 bases at V and 4 bases at J, with 16 bases between the two ends. CDR3 size: 15 residues. Germline lookup yields CDR1 SGHAT and CDR2 FQNNGV. The CDR3 region has the DNA TGTGCCAGCAGCCCCAGGGGGGCTAGCGCAGATACGCAGTATTTT. This codes for CASSPRGASADTQYF.

The rearrangement links TRBV11-2 to TRBJ1-2; D uncertain. The CDR3 is made up of 13 amino acids. V was clipped by 1 base and J by 4 bases, with 7 bases between them. Germline assignment: CDR1 SGHAT and CDR2 FQNNGV. The CDR3 DNA follows: TGTGCCAGCAGCTTAGGGTCAGCCTATGGCTACACCTTC. It encodes CASSLGSAYGYTF.

The V call is TRBV5-4, the J call TRBJ2-6; 10 nucleotides agree with TRBD1. Germline V gene sequence: CDR1 SGHNT, CDR2 YYREEE (reference sequence). CDR3 length: 17 residues. V trimming: 5 bases; J trimming: 4 bases; junction bases outside the gene matches: 9. CDR3 sequence (DNA): TGTGCCAGCAGAACCGGGACAGGGGTCTCGGGGGCCAACGTCCTGACTTTC. Protein sequence: CASRTGTGVSGANVLTF.

The chain carries TRBV28 and TRBJ1-5, with a weak D call TRBD1 (5 bases). The CDR3 is 13 residues long. The germline V gene has CDR1 MDHEN and CDR2 SYDVKM. Trimming took 8 bases from V and 2 from J, leaving 10 bases between them. The DNA of the CDR3 is TGTGCCAGCTCGGGACCTGGCAATCAGCCCCAGCATTTT. Translating it yields CASSGPGNQPQHF.

The chain couples TRBV28 to TRBJ1-5; D gene uncertain. The V gene lost 6 bases and the J gene lost 2 bases, with 14 bases spanning the gap. Looked up from germline, CDR1 is MDHEN and CDR2 is SYDVKM. This CDR3 is built from 15 residues. This chain's CDR3 is CASSPPRAGNQPQHF. DNA for the CDR3: TGTGCCAGCAGCCCCCCGCGGGCAGGCAATCAGCCCCAGCATTTT.

This chain uses TRBV11-2 with TRBJ2-3; D not certain. CDR1 and CDR2 (germline): SGHAT, FQNNGV. The CDR3 length is 11 residues. V was trimmed by 5 bases and J by 3 bases, leaving 3 bases between them. CDR3 region: CASSATDTQYF. As DNA, the CDR3 is TGTGCCAGCAGCGCAACAGATACGCAGTATTTT. The full variable domain, in which reference TRBV11-2 and TRBJ2-3 provide the parts outside the CDR3, is EAGVAQSPRYKIIEKRQSVAFWCNPISGHATLYWYQQILGQGPKLLIQFQNNGVVDDSQLPKDRFSAERLKGVDSTLKIQPAKLEDSAVYLCASSATDTQYFGPGTRLTVL.

The chain has TRBV5-5 and TRBJ2-5; D call uncertain. This CDR3 spans 13 amino acids. V was trimmed by 1 base and J by 4 bases, leaving 8 bases between them. Germline CDR1 reads SGHKS; CDR2 reads YYEKEE (reference sequence). The DNA of the CDR3 is TGTGCCAGCAGCTTGTTGGGCCTAGAGACCCAGTACTTC. Translating gives CASSLLGLETQYF. The entire variable domain, with the rest obtained from reference TRBV5-5 and TRBJ2-5, is as follows: DAGVTQSPTHLIKTRGQQVTLRCSPISGHKSVSWYQQVLGQGPQFIFQYYEKEERGRGNFPDRFSARQFPNYSSELNVNALLLGDSALYLCASSLLGLETQYFGPGTRLLVL.

The chain is built from TRBV7-6 and TRBJ2-1, with unresolved D. Germline V gene data show CDR1 as SGHVS and CDR2 as FNYEAQ. The CDR3 totals 16 residues. V was trimmed by 2 bases and J by 0 bases, leaving 11 bases between them. The CDR3 region is CASSLQSIGSYNEQFF. CDR3 DNA sequence: TGTGCCAGCAGCTTACAATCTATCGGCTCCTACAATGAGCAGTTCTTC.

This chain connects TRBV28 to TRBJ2-6; TRBD2 aligns across 7 bases. Germline V lookup: CDR1 MDHEN, CDR2 SYDVKM. V shed 5 bases, J shed 0 bases, and the junction held 4 bases outside the gene matches. The CDR3 is made up of 16 amino acids. The CDR3 nucleotides are TGTGCCAGCAGTAGCGGGGCCCGCTCTGGGGCCAACGTCCTGACTTTC. As protein: CASSSGARSGANVLTF.

The J gene is TRBJ2-1, the V gene TRBV5-3; tentatively, D is TRBD2 (6 bases). TRBV5-3 is an ORF, with its function uncertain. The CDR3 is made up of 16 amino acids. Trimming shortened V by 0 bases and J by 0 bases, and 10 bases separated the two germline ends. CDR3 residues: CARSLGAGLSYNEQFF. As DNA, the CDR3 is TGTGCCAGAAGCTTGGGGGCGGGACTCTCCTACAATGAGCAGTTCTTC.

This chain uses TRBV6-1 with TRBJ2-7; the D call may be TRBD1 or TRBD2 (6 bases each). The CDR3 totals 13 residues. Germline V gene sequence: CDR1 MNHNS, CDR2 SASEGT. Trimming removed 4 bases at V and 2 bases at J, with 9 bases between. The CDR3 spells CASSVGGPYEQYF. The DNA of the CDR3 is TGTGCCAGCAGTGTCGGGGGCCCCTACGAGCAGTACTTC.

The chain combines TRBV7-9 with TRBJ2-3; 7 nucleotides match TRBD1. Unmatched junction bases numbered 7, after V lost 10 bases and J lost 3 bases. Germline V gene sequence: CDR1 SEHNR, CDR2 FQNEAQ (reference sequence). This CDR3 contains 13 residues. CDR3 residues: CATSTGQTDTQYF. The CDR3 nucleotides read TGTGCCACCTCGACAGGGCAAACAGATACGCAGTATTTT.

The genes are TRBV28 and TRBJ2-5; TRBD1 matches at 10 bases. This CDR3 has 16 amino acids. Per germline, CDR1 MDHEN and CDR2 SYDVKM. V lost 4 bases, J lost 2 bases, and 7 bases stayed unmatched. CDR3 sequence reads: CASSSRDRGSQETQYF. For the CDR3, the DNA is TGTGCCAGCAGTTCCAGGGACAGGGGCTCTCAAGAGACCCAGTACTTC.

The chain recombines TRBV5-1 with TRBJ1-5; no clear D gene. Germline CDR1 is SGHRS and CDR2 is YFSETQ. V dropped 3 bases and J dropped 0 bases, with 10 bases sitting between them. The CDR3 is 15 amino acids. The DNA for the CDR3 is TGCGCCAGCAGCTCGGGAGGAGATAGCAATCAGCCCCAGCATTTT. Translated: CASSSGGDSNQPQHF.

The chain employs TRBV19 and TRBJ1-2; D may be TRBD1 (5 bases). CDR1 is LNHDA, CDR2 SQIVND, per germline (reference sequence). This CDR3 comprises 14 residues. The V and J ends lost 0 bases and 4 bases respectively, with 9 bases between them. Here the CDR3 reads CASSIEGTSYGYTF. CDR3 sequence (DNA): TGTGCCAGTAGTATAGAGGGGACCAGCTATGGCTACACCTTC.

V is TRBV14 and J is TRBJ1-1; no clear D. V was cut by 1 base and J by 0 bases, with 18 bases left in between. CDR1 SGHDN and CDR2 FVKESK come from the germline V gene. The CDR3 runs 18 residues. CDR3 sequence: CASSQVLRNSFMNTEAFF. The CDR3 DNA reads as TGTGCCAGCAGCCAAGTATTGAGGAACAGCTTCATGAACACTGAAGCTTTCTTT.

The chain recombines TRBV9 with TRBJ2-5, with TRBD2 identical over 7 bases. The CDR3 sequence is 15 residues long. The ends lost 5 bases at V and 0 bases at J; junction bases unmatched: 7. The germline V gene has CDR1 SGDLS and CDR2 YYNGEE. For the CDR3, the DNA is TGTGCCAGCAGTTCGCTCGGGGGGTACCAAGAGACCCAGTACTTC. Amino acid sequence: CASSSLGGYQETQYF.

This chain uses TRBV11-2 with TRBJ2-7, with 7 bases identical to TRBD1. The CDR3 loop spans 13 amino acids. The germline V gene has CDR1 SGHAT and CDR2 FQNNGV. With 1 base clipped from V and 6 bases from J, the junction kept 3 bases outside the gene matches. CDR3 amino acids: CASSLGQGAEQYF. The CDR3 DNA sequence: TGTGCCAGCAGCTTAGGACAGGGCGCCGAGCAGTACTTC.